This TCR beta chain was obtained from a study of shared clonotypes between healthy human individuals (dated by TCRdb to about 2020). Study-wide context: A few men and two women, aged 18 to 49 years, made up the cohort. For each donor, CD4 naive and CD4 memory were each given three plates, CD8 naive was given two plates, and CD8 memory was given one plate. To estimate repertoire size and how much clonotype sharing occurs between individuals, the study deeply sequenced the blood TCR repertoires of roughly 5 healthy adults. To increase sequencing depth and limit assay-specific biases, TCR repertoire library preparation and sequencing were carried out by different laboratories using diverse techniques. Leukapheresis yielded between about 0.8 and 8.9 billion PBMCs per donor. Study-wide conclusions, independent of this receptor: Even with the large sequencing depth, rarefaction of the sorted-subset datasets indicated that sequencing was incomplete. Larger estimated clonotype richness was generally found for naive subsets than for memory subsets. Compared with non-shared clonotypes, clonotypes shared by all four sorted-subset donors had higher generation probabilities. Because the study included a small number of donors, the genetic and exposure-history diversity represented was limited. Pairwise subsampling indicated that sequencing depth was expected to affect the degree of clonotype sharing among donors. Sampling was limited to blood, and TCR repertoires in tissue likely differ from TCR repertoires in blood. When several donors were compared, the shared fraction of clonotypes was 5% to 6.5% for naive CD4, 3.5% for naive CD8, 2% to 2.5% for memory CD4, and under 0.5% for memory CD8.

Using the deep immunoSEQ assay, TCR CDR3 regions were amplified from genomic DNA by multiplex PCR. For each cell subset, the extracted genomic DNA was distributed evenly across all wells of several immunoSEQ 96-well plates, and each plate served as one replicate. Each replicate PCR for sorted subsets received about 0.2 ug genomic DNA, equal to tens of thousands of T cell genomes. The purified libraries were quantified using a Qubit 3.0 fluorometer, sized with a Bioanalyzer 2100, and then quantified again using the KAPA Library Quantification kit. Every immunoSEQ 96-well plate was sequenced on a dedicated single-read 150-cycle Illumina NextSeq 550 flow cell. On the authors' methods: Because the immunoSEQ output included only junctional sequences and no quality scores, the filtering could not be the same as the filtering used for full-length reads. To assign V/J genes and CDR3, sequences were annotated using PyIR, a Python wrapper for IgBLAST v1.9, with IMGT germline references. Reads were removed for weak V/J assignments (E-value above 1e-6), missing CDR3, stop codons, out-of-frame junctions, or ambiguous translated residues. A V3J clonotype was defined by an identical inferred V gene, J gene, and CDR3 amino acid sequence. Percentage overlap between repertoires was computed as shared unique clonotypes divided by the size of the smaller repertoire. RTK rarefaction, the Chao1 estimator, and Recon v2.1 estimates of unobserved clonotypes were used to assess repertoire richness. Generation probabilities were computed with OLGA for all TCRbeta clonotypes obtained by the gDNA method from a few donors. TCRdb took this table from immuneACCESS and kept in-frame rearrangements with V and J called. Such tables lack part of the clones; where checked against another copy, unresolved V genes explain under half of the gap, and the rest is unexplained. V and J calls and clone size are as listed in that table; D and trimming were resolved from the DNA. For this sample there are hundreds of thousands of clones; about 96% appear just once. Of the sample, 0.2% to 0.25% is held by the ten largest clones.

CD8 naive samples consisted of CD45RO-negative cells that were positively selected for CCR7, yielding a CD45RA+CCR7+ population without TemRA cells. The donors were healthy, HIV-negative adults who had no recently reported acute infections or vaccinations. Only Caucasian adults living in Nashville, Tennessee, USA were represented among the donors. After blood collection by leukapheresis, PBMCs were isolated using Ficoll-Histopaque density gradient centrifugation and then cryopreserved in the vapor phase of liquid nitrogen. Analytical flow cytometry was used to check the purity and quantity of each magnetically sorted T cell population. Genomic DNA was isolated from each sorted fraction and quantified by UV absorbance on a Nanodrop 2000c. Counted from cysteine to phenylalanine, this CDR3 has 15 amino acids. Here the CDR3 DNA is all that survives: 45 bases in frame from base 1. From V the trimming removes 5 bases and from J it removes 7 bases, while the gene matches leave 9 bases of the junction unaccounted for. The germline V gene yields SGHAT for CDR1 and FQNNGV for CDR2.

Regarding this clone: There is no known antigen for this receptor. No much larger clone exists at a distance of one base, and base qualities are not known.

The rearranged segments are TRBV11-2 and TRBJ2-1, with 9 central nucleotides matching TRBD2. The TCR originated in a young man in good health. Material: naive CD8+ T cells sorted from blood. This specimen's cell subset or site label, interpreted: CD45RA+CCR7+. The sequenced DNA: TGTGCCAGCAGCCTCGGGGGTAGCGGGAGAAATGAGCAGTTCTTC. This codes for CASSLGGSGRNEQFF.